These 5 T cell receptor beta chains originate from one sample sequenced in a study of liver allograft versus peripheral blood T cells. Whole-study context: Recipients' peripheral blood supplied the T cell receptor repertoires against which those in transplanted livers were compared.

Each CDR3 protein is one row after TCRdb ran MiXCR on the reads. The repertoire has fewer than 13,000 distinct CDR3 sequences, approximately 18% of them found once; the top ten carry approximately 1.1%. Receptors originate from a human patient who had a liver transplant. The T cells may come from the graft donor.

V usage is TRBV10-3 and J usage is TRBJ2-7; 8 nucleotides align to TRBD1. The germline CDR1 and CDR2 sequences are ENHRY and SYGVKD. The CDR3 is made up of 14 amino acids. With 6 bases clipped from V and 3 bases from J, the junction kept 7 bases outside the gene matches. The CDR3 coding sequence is TGTGCCATCAGGGGGGACAGGTTCCTCTACGAGCAGTACTTC. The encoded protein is CAIRGDRFLYEQYF.

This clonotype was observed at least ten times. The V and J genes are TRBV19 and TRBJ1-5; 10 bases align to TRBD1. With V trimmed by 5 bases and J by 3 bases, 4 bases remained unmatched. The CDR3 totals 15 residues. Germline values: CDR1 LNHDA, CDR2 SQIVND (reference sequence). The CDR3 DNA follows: TGTGCCAGTAGTGCGGGACAGGGGCACAATCAGCCCCAGCATTTT. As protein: CASSAGQGHNQPQHF.

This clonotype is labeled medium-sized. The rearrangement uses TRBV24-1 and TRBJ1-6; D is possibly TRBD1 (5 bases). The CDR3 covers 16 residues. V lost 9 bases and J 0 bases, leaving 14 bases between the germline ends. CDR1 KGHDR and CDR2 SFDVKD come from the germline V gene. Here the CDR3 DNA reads TGTGCCACCGTGGGCGGGGGAAGCTCCTATAATTCACCCCTCCACTTT. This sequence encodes CATVGGGSSYNSPLHF.

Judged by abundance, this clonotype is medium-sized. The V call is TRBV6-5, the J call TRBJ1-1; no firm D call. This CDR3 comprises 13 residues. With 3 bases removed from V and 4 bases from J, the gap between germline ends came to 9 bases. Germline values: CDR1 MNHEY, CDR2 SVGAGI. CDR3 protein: CASSYQVGTEAFF. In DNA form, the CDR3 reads TGTGCCAGCAGTTATCAGGTTGGCACTGAAGCTTTCTTT.

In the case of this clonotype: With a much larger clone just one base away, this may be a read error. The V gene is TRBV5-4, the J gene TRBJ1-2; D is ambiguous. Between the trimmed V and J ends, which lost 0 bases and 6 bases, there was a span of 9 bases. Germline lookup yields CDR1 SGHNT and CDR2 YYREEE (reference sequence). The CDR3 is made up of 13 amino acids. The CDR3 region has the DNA TGTGCCAGCAGCTTGGACGTCTCCAATGGCTACACCTTC. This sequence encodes CASSLDVSNGYTF.